The source of this T cell receptor beta chain is a study of blood T cell repertoires in COVID-19. CDR1 is LGHNA and CDR2 is YSLEER in the germline V gene. V lost 2 bases to trimming and J lost 0 bases, with 8 bases between them. The CDR3 is 15 amino acids. Profiled with immunoSEQ multiplex PCR; TCRdb holds only in-frame clones, not every one. This table has about 170,000 clones, about 81% appearing once. This receptor was obtained from a woman in her seventies with acute or convalescent COVID-19. Sequencing was done on a sample of peripheral blood. V usage is TRBV4-3 and J usage is TRBJ2-1; possible D gene TRBD1, 6 bases. The CDR3, as DNA: TGCGCCAGCAGCCAAATACAGGGCTCCTACAATGAGCAGTTCTTC. This gives the protein CASSQIQGSYNEQFF.